Included here is one T cell receptor beta chain sequence, with context. The data are from a study of blood T cell repertoires in COVID-19. Study background: Acute and convalescent COVID-19 specimens originated in the United States, Italy and Spain. The analysed material was cDNA or gDNA that came from T cells, B-cell-depleted T cells, or PBMCs.

Original processing notes: Nucleated cell number was recorded as an estimate derived from reference gene primer amplification. Produced via immunoSEQ multiplex PCR; TCRdb's table is partial and in-frame only. The V and J calls and clone size were taken over from that table, and D and trimming were inferred from the DNA. This table holds over 150,000 clones, roughly 82% found once. Germline trimming cut 3 bases from V and 6 bases from J; bases unmatched to any gene: 4. Germline CDR1 and CDR2: SGHRS and YFSETQ. CDR3 length: 13 amino acids. The source is a middle-aged man who had recovered from COVID-19. Input material: PBMCs or T cells enriched from blood (not recorded which). The gene calls are TRBV5-1 and TRBJ1-2, with 8 bases fitting TRBD1. This CDR3 reads CASSWSGGDGYTF. CDR3 nucleotide sequence: TGCGCCAGCAGCTGGTCAGGGGGCGATGGCTACACCTTC.